Listed below are T cell receptor beta chains from one sample, sequenced in a study of CD8 T cells in ankylosing spondylitis. TCRdb called the 5' RACE reads again in MiXCR, with one record for every CDR3 protein. This table holds about 320,000 distinct CDR3 sequences, around a tenth found once. Sequencing used blood, either unsorted or a sorted T cell fraction (not recorded which). The receptor set was obtained from a female donor with ankylosing spondylitis or in good health (not recorded which). The CDR3 runs from the conserved cysteine through the conserved F or W. Fields, in order: clone size, J gene, V gene, D gene, CDR3 protein, CDR3 DNA. The D gene is left open where the match is weak. The listing skips clone size in some rows; elsewhere it reads once, few, many or a size class.

abundance: .
j_gene: TRBJ2-1
v_gene: TRBV20-1
d_gene: TRBD2
CDR3aa: CSARGLETDNEQFF
CDR3nt: TGCAGTGCTCGAGGACTAGAGACTGACAATGAGCAGTTCTTC

abundance: .
j_gene: TRBJ2-7
v_gene: TRBV12-3/TRBV12-4
d_gene: .
CDR3aa: CATAKASFYEQYF
CDR3nt: TGTGCCACCGCAAAGGCGAGTTTCTACGAGCAGTACTTC

abundance: few
j_gene: TRBJ1-5
v_gene: TRBV29-1
d_gene: .
CDR3aa: CSVCVGSANQPQHF
CDR3nt: TGCAGCGTTTGCGTTGGGAGTGCCAATCAGCCCCAGCATTTT

abundance: .
j_gene: TRBJ2-7
v_gene: TRBV27
d_gene: TRBD2
CDR3aa: CASSSGSRYEQYF
CDR3nt: TGTGCCTCTTCTAGCGGGAGTAGGTACGAGCAGTACTTC

abundance: many
j_gene: TRBJ2-1
v_gene: TRBV10-3
d_gene: .
CDR3aa: CAFSGGQQDEQFF
CDR3nt: TGTGCCTTCTCCGGGGGCCAGCAAGATGAGCAGTTCTTC

abundance: .
j_gene: TRBJ2-1
v_gene: TRBV11-1
d_gene: TRBD2
CDR3aa: CASSPRGTSGRSSYNEQFF
CDR3nt: TGTGCCAGCAGCCCGCGGGGGACTAGCGGGCGGAGCTCCTACAATGAGCAGTTCTTC

abundance: .
j_gene: TRBJ2-7
v_gene: TRBV28
d_gene: .
CDR3aa: CASSVILGVQYF
CDR3nt: TGTGCCAGCAGTGTAATACTAGGGGTGCAGTACTTC

abundance: many
j_gene: TRBJ1-2
v_gene: TRBV20-1
d_gene: TRBD1
CDR3aa: CSAREGRPGQGGGYTF
CDR3nt: TGCAGTGCTAGAGAGGGCCGGCCGGGACAGGGTGGAGGCTACACCTTC

abundance: many
j_gene: TRBJ2-2
v_gene: TRBV12-3/TRBV12-4
d_gene: TRBD1
CDR3aa: CASSLALLGQGARGTGELFF
CDR3nt: TGTGCCAGCAGTTTAGCGTTACTGGGACAGGGGGCGAGGGGGACCGGGGAGCTGTTTTTT

abundance: many
j_gene: TRBJ1-1
v_gene: TRBV4-3
d_gene: .
CDR3aa: CASSQDTPVNTEAFF
CDR3nt: TGCGCCAGCAGCCAAGATACGCCCGTGAACACTGAAGCTTTCTTT

abundance: few
j_gene: TRBJ2-7
v_gene: TRBV5-1
d_gene: TRBD1
CDR3aa: CASSLHTGTGVNEQYF
CDR3nt: TGCGCCAGCAGCTTGCATACCGGGACAGGGGTCAACGAGCAGTACTTC

abundance: few
j_gene: TRBJ2-7
v_gene: TRBV4-1
d_gene: TRBD2
CDR3aa: CASSARLAGTYEQYF
CDR3nt: TGCGCCAGCAGCGCCCGACTAGCGGGAACATACGAGCAGTACTTC

abundance: many
j_gene: TRBJ2-3
v_gene: TRBV7-9
d_gene: .
CDR3aa: CASSPALDTQYF
CDR3nt: TGTGCCAGCAGCCCCGCCCTCGATACGCAGTATTTT

abundance: .
j_gene: TRBJ1-5
v_gene: TRBV12-3/TRBV12-4
d_gene: .
CDR3aa: CASSPGEAQPQHF
CDR3nt: TGTGCCAGCAGCCCGGGGGAGGCTCAGCCCCAGCATTTT

abundance: .
j_gene: TRBJ2-7
v_gene: TRBV20-1
d_gene: .
CDR3aa: CSASSDSYEQYF
CDR3nt: TGCAGTGCTAGCTCTGACAGCTACGAGCAGTACTTC

abundance: many
j_gene: TRBJ2-1
v_gene: TRBV20-1
d_gene: TRBD2
CDR3aa: CSARDLQRGIYNEQFF
CDR3nt: TGCAGTGCTAGAGATCTACAGCGGGGGATATACAATGAGCAGTTCTTC

abundance: many
j_gene: TRBJ2-6
v_gene: TRBV27
d_gene: .
CDR3aa: CASSLPGSGANVLTF
CDR3nt: TGTGCCAGCAGTTTACCGGGCTCTGGGGCCAACGTCCTGACTTTC

abundance: many
j_gene: TRBJ1-5
v_gene: TRBV6-1
d_gene: TRBD1
CDR3aa: CASSQGQILQPQHF
CDR3nt: TGTGCCAGCAGTCAGGGACAGATTCTTCAGCCCCAGCATTTT

abundance: many
j_gene: TRBJ2-5
v_gene: TRBV7-8
d_gene: .
CDR3aa: CASSLWESETQYF
CDR3nt: TGTGCCAGCAGCTTGTGGGAGTCGGAGACCCAGTACTTC

abundance: many
j_gene: TRBJ1-5
v_gene: TRBV15
d_gene: .
CDR3aa: CATSNFPRDGSNQPQHF
CDR3nt: TGTGCCACCAGCAACTTCCCCCGGGACGGTAGCAATCAGCCCCAGCATTTT

abundance: many
j_gene: TRBJ1-6
v_gene: TRBV7-6
d_gene: .
CDR3aa: CASSSSPGRSSNSPLHF
CDR3nt: TGTGCCAGCAGCTCTAGTCCGGGACGGTCGAGTAATTCACCCCTCCACTTT

abundance: .
j_gene: TRBJ1-2
v_gene: TRBV4-3
d_gene: .
CDR3aa: CASSPVLPPALGSGYTF
CDR3nt: TGCGCCAGCAGCCCAGTCCTTCCCCCTGCCTTGGGGAGTGGCTACACCTTC

abundance: .
j_gene: TRBJ2-6
v_gene: TRBV27
d_gene: .
CDR3aa: CASSPWGQRSGANVLTF
CDR3nt: TGTGCCAGCAGTCCCTGGGGCCAACGCTCTGGGGCCAACGTCCTGACTTTC

abundance: many
j_gene: TRBJ2-7
v_gene: TRBV28
d_gene: .
CDR3aa: CASSDTIYEQYF
CDR3nt: TGTGCCAGCAGTGACACCATCTACGAGCAGTACTTC

abundance: many
j_gene: TRBJ2-2
v_gene: TRBV20-1
d_gene: TRBD2
CDR3aa: CSARGERNTGELFF
CDR3nt: TGCAGTGCCCGGGGGGAGCGGAACACCGGGGAGCTGTTTTTT

abundance: .
j_gene: TRBJ1-1
v_gene: TRBV28
d_gene: .
CDR3aa: CASSSDRLKNTEAFF
CDR3nt: TGTGCCAGCAGTTCCGACAGGCTAAAGAACACTGAAGCTTTCTTT

abundance: many
j_gene: TRBJ1-1
v_gene: TRBV5-1
d_gene: .
CDR3aa: CASSSPSGTEAFF
CDR3nt: TGCGCCAGCAGCTCCCCCTCGGGCACTGAAGCTTTCTTT

abundance: many
j_gene: TRBJ2-5
v_gene: TRBV4-3
d_gene: TRBD1
CDR3aa: CASSQDSTGGLKETQYF
CDR3nt: TGCGCCAGCAGCCAAGATTCGACAGGGGGCTTGAAAGAGACCCAGTACTTC

abundance: many
j_gene: TRBJ2-3
v_gene: TRBV5-1
d_gene: .
CDR3aa: CASSLDPLTDTQYF
CDR3nt: TGCGCCAGCAGCTTGGATCCCCTCACAGATACGCAGTATTTT

abundance: .
j_gene: TRBJ2-3
v_gene: TRBV5-1
d_gene: .
CDR3aa: CASSFGAGLITDTQYF
CDR3nt: TGCGCCAGCAGCTTTGGTGCTGGACTTATCACAGATACGCAGTATTTT

abundance: .
j_gene: TRBJ2-3
v_gene: TRBV5-1
d_gene: TRBD1
CDR3aa: CASSWPGQNKDTQYF
CDR3nt: TGCGCCAGCAGCTGGCCGGGACAGAACAAAGATACCCAGTATTTC

abundance: once
j_gene: TRBJ1-2
v_gene: TRBV20-1
d_gene: TRBD1
CDR3aa: CSALQGVNYGYTF
CDR3nt: TGCAGTGCTTTACAGGGGGTGAACTATGGCTACACCTTC

abundance: many
j_gene: TRBJ1-5
v_gene: TRBV6-1
d_gene: .
CDR3aa: CASQAGGNSNQPQHF
CDR3nt: TGTGCCAGCCAGGCAGGAGGGAATAGCAATCAGCCCCAGCATTTT

abundance: many
j_gene: TRBJ2-1
v_gene: TRBV12-3/TRBV12-4
d_gene: .
CDR3aa: CASTDSAGGEQFF
CDR3nt: TGTGCCAGCACCGACTCAGCTGGCGGAGAGCAGTTCTTC

abundance: .
j_gene: TRBJ1-2
v_gene: TRBV7-2
d_gene: .
CDR3aa: CASSLDRESYGYTF
CDR3nt: TGTGCCAGCAGCCTGGATAGGGAAAGCTATGGCTACACCTTC

abundance: many
j_gene: TRBJ2-5
v_gene: TRBV18
d_gene: TRBD2
CDR3aa: CASSAGTSGETQYF
CDR3nt: TGTGCCAGCTCAGCCGGGACTAGCGGAGAGACCCAGTACTTC

abundance: many
j_gene: TRBJ2-3
v_gene: TRBV7-2
d_gene: TRBD1
CDR3aa: CASSFAGTEADTQYF
CDR3nt: TGTGCCAGCAGCTTCGCCGGGACAGAAGCAGATACGCAGTATTTT

abundance: many
j_gene: TRBJ2-6
v_gene: TRBV12-3/TRBV12-4
d_gene: .
CDR3aa: CASSLRSGANVLTF
CDR3nt: TGTGCCAGCAGTTTACGATCGGGGGCCAACGTCCTGACTTTC

abundance: many
j_gene: TRBJ2-3
v_gene: TRBV12-3/TRBV12-4
d_gene: .
CDR3aa: CASSHHPDIGTDTQYF
CDR3nt: TGTGCCAGCAGTCACCACCCCGACATCGGTACCGATACGCAGTATTTT

abundance: many
j_gene: TRBJ2-1
v_gene: TRBV20-1
d_gene: .
CDR3aa: CSASASSALTRPEQFF
CDR3nt: TGCAGTGCTAGTGCCTCATCGGCGCTAACCCGTCCCGAGCAGTTCTTC

abundance: .
j_gene: TRBJ2-5
v_gene: TRBV20-1
d_gene: .
CDR3aa: CSARPPRRETQYF
CDR3nt: TGCAGTGCCCGACCCCCTCGGCGAGAGACCCAGTACTTC

abundance: .
j_gene: TRBJ2-7
v_gene: TRBV6-2/TRBV6-3
d_gene: .
CDR3aa: CASSPQVYEQYF
CDR3nt: TGTGCCAGCAGCCCACAGGTGTACGAGCAGTACTTC

abundance: .
j_gene: TRBJ2-1
v_gene: TRBV11-2
d_gene: .
CDR3aa: CASSLGVGSLVNEQFF
CDR3nt: TGTGCCAGCAGCTTAGGTGTGGGCAGCCTAGTCAATGAGCAGTTCTTC

abundance: many
j_gene: TRBJ2-1
v_gene: TRBV29-1
d_gene: .
CDR3aa: CSVDLSTTEQFF
CDR3nt: TGCAGCGTTGACCTTTCCACTACAGAGCAGTTCTTC